This T cell receptor beta chain was identified in a study of cytomegalovirus exposure and HLA in healthy donors. The germline V gene encodes CDR1 SGHTA and CDR2 FQGTGA. The CDR3 is 14 residues long. V was shortened by 2 bases and J by 2 bases, with 6 bases between the two germline ends. The PCR ran on 60 Vbeta and 13 Jbeta primers. The protocol was immunoSEQ multiplex PCR, while the TCRdb copy is restricted to in-frame clones and leaves out a portion. Of more than 70,000 clones listed, over 60% were seen once; the top ten hold 7.6%. The chain employs TRBV7-3 and TRBJ2-2; D is unclear. The sequenced material came from PBMCs. This receptor was obtained from a man aged 35 to 55 in good health and CMV-seropositive. In DNA form, the CDR3 reads TGTGCCAGCAGCTTAGGGCATAACACCGGGGAGCTGTTTTTT. The encoded protein is CASSLGHNTGELFF.